Shown below are 11 T cell receptor beta chains from a single sample sequenced in a study of shared clonotypes between healthy human individuals. Assay used: immunoSEQ multiplex PCR; TCRdb lists only in-frame clones, some missing. The table has millions of clones, approximately 94% seen once; the top ten hold over 0.12%. Material: naive CD4+ T cells sorted from blood. The subset: CD45RA+ positively selected. The source of these receptors is a young man in good health.

To note about this clone: The sample contains more than one DNA sequence encoding this CDR3. The chain has TRBV2 and TRBJ1-4, with D perhaps matching TRBD1 (5 bases). V was trimmed by 2 bases and J by 6 bases, leaving 7 bases between them. The CDR3 runs 13 residues. Germline V gene lookup returns CDR1 SNHLY and CDR2 FYNNEI. CDR3 region: CASSEQGDEKLFF. As DNA, the CDR3 is TGTGCCAGCAGTGAACAGGGTGATGAAAAACTGTTTTTT. The variable domain in full, completed from reference TRBV2 and TRBJ1-4, reads EPEVTQTPSHQVTQMGQEVILRCVPISNHLYFYWYRQILGQKVEFLVSFYNNEISEKSEIFDDQFSVERPDGSNFTLKIRSTKLEDSAMYFCASSEQGDEKLFFGSGTQLSVL.

On this clone: The junction and the germline gene differ at one end; a read error may be behind it. The rearrangement links TRBV2 to TRBJ1-3; D uncertain. The germline CDR1 and CDR2 sequences are SNHLY and FYNNEI. CDR3 length: 16 amino acids. The CDR3 protein is CASSEGPNYSGNTIYF. CDR3 coding DNA: TGTGCCAGCAGCGAAGGTCCGAATTACTCTGGAAACACCATATATTTT.

V and J are TRBV5-1 and TRBJ2-3, with D tentatively TRBD1 or TRBD2 (6 bases each). Germline loops: CDR1 SGHRS, CDR2 YFSETQ. CDR3 length: 16 residues. Trimming took off 0 bases at V and 1 base at J, with 12 bases between the two ends. CDR3 amino acids: CASSLAGAAGTDTQYF. The CDR3 DNA reads as TGCGCCAGCAGCTTGGCGGGGGCAGCGGGCACAGATACGCAGTATTTT.

The table lists this clone with a few counts. Other DNA sequences of this sample code for an identical CDR3. CDR3 nucleotide sequence: TGTGCCAGCAGTGAAGCCGGAGGCAATCAGCCCCAGCATTTT. This sequence encodes CASSEAGGNQPQHF. The chain is built from TRBV6-1 and TRBJ1-5; D is ambiguous. V lost 0 bases, J lost 2 bases, and 5 bases lay in between. The CDR3 loop spans 14 amino acids. CDR1 and CDR2 (germline): MNHNS, SASEGT.

To note about this clone: The same CDR3 also results from other DNA sequences found in this sample. The J gene is TRBJ2-3, the V gene TRBV29-1, with D unresolved. The V gene lost 4 bases and the J gene lost 0 bases, with 5 bases spanning the gap. The CDR3 contains 12 residues. Germline lookup yields CDR1 SQVTM and CDR2 ANQGSEA. For the CDR3, the DNA is TGCAGCGTTGCGGACAGCACAGATACGCAGTATTTT. Residues: CSVADSTDTQYF.

This clone was detected only once. The V gene is TRBV5-8, the J gene TRBJ2-5, with a tentative D call TRBD1 (6 bases). CDR1 and CDR2 (germline): SGHTS, YDEGEE. CDR3 length equals 14 residues. V was clipped by 4 bases and J by 1 base, with 11 bases between them. The DNA for the CDR3 is TGTGCCAGCAGCCTTCTGACAGGCCAAGAGACCCAGTACTTC. This codes for CASSLLTGQETQYF. Based on the CDR3 plus reference TRBV5-8 and TRBJ2-5, the full variable domain is EAGVTQSPTHLIKTRGQQATLRCSPISGHTSVYWYQQALGLGLQFLLWYDEGEERNRGNFPPRFSGRQFPNYSSELNVNALELEDSALYLCASSLLTGQETQYFGPGTRLLVL.

V is TRBV21-1 and J is TRBJ1-3. TRBV21-1 is flagged as a pseudogene. This CDR3 spans 15 amino acids. CDR3 DNA sequence: TGTGCCAGCAGCCCACCGGTGAGCTCTGGAAACACCATATATTTT. Protein product: CASSPPVSSGNTIYF.

The V and J genes are TRBV6-6 and TRBJ2-7; no firm D call. V lost 10 bases to trimming and J lost 5 bases, with 18 bases between them. The CDR3 has 13 amino acids. Germline V CDR1 and CDR2: MNHNY, SVGAGI (reference sequence). The CDR3 loop is CATESAAANEQYF. The DNA of the CDR3 is TGTGCCACCGAGTCGGCGGCTGCGAACGAGCAGTACTTC.

The chain uses TRBV2 and TRBJ2-2; D gene unclear. The CDR3 is 13 amino acids. V was cut by 10 bases and J by 2 bases, with 11 bases left in between. Germline assignment: CDR1 SNHLY and CDR2 FYNNEI. This chain's CDR3 is CANVGPNTGELFF. In DNA form, the CDR3 reads TGTGCCAACGTGGGCCCCAACACCGGGGAGCTGTTTTTT. The full variable domain, completed using reference TRBV2 and TRBJ2-2, is EPEVTQTPSHQVTQMGQEVILRCVPISNHLYFYWYRQILGQKVEFLVSFYNNEISEKSEIFDDQFSVERPDGSNFTLKIRSTKLEDSAMYFCANVGPNTGELFFGEGSRLTVL.

The V gene is TRBV9, the J gene TRBJ2-7; D is tentatively TRBD1 or TRBD2 (5 bases each). Per the germline V gene, CDR1 is SGDLS and CDR2 is YYNGEE. The CDR3 consists of 14 residues. Trimming left V 3 bases short and J 6 bases short, with 16 bases between. DNA of the CDR3: TGTGCCAGCAGCGCGCTAAATGAGGGGAGCGAGCAGTACTTC. Amino acid sequence: CASSALNEGSEQYF. Combining the CDR3 with reference TRBV9 and TRBJ2-7 gives the whole variable domain DSGVTQTPKHLITATGQRVTLRCSPRSGDLSVYWYQQSLDQGLQFLIQYYNGEERAKGNILERFSAQQFPDLHSELNLSSLELGDSALYFCASSALNEGSEQYFGPGTRLTVT.

To note about this clone: This sample includes further DNA sequences coding for the same CDR3. This rearrangement joins TRBV2 to TRBJ1-1; D remains ambiguous. This CDR3 comprises 11 residues. Trimming left V 4 bases short and J 5 bases short, with 5 bases between. Germline V CDR1 and CDR2: SNHLY, FYNNEI. This CDR3 is CASSGRTEAFF. The CDR3 coding sequence is TGTGCCAGCAGTGGTCGGACTGAAGCTTTCTTT.